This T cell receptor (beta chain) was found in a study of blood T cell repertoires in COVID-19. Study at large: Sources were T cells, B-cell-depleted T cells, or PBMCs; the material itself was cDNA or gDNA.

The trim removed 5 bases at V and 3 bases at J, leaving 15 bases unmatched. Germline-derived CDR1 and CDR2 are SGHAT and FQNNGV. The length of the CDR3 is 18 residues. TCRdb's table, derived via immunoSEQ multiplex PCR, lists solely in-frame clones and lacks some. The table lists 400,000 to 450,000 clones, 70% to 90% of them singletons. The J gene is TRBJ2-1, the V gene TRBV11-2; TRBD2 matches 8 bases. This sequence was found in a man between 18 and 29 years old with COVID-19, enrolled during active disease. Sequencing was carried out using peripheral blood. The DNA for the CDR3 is TGTGCCAGCAGCCCTAGACCGGGACTAGTCGAGGACTACAATGAGCAGTTCTTC. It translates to CASSPRPGLVEDYNEQFF.